The present T cell receptor beta chain was sequenced within a study of graft-versus-host responses after intestinal transplantation. Study results and limitations: The highest levels of circulating GvH clones went along with early declines in HvG clones after transplant.

TCRdb keeps only in-frame clones here, not all; method: immunoSEQ multiplex PCR. The sample has 15,000 to 20,000 clones, more than 80% seen once; the top ten hold 1.5% to 2%. A remark on this clone: The antigen remains unidentified.

The sequencing used PBMCs, collected approximately 370 days after transplant. This receptor was obtained from a human patient who received an intestinal transplant, so some T cells may come from the graft donor.

The CDR3 DNA reads as TGTGCCAGCAGCCAAGATCTACAGGGGTACTATGGCTACACCTTC. Its protein product is CASSQDLQGYYGYTF. This chain uses TRBV14 with TRBJ1-2, with 7 bases identical to TRBD1. The germline CDR1 and CDR2 sequences are SGHDN and FVKESK. This CDR3 contains 15 residues. V was clipped by 0 bases and J by 3 bases; unmatched bases: 4.